This TCR beta chain was identified during a study of blood T cell repertoires in COVID-19 (dated by TCRdb to 2020 to 2021). About the study as a whole: The collaborator samples originated in the United States, Italy and Spain and spanned the acute and convalescent phases of COVID-19. The prospective study material was composed of cDNA or gDNA derived from T cells, B-cell-depleted T cells, or PBMCs. Deeply sampled blood TCRbeta repertoires from subjects exposed to, actively infected with, or recovered from COVID-19 were included in the dataset. The repertoires were released in a freely available public database meant as a resource for research on the immune response to SARS-CoV-2. The samples were drawn from two sources: the first 160 participants of the ongoing ImmuneRACE study, and over 1,000 subjects contributed by 6 global collaborators. A de-identified subject ID, COVID-19 status, age in years and sex were almost always included in the sample metadata. HLA class I and class II types, where available, came from metadata supplied by the sample provider rather than from assay-based typing. Broader findings and caveats from the paper: Clinical and demographic metadata were provided uncurated, with the amount varying by source and participant.

Reading from cysteine to phenylalanine, the CDR3 counts 15 amino acids. Of the read, only the CDR3 DNA is kept; its 45 bases are in frame from base 1. The junction shows trimming of 3 bases on V and 1 base on J, plus 13 bases between the germline ends. From the germline V gene, CDR1 is SGHVS and CDR2 is FQNEAQ. With respect to this clone: The target of this receptor is not known. Base-call qualities are not available, and no considerably larger clone is one nucleotide away.

At one collaborating source in Seattle, patients were enrolled during active infection and were followed longitudinally through the course of disease. The collaborating institutions used their own protocols to collect whole blood in K2EDTA tubes. Collaborator samples were shipped for TCRbeta analysis as frozen whole blood, isolated PBMCs, or DNA extracted from either sample type. TCRbeta CDR3 regions were amplified from genomic DNA using the immunoSEQ Assay, a bias-controlled multiplex PCR. The authors' analysis ran thus. The number of nucleated cells in each sample was estimated from the amplification of reference gene primers within the assay. Sequence reads were collapsed and filtered to measure the absolute abundance of every unique TCRbeta CDR3 rearrangement. For each sample, productive Simpson clonality was calculated by taking the square root of Simpson's diversity index across productive rearrangements. TCRdb mirrors the immuneACCESS table, restricted to in-frame sequences. Some clones are absent from its copies; in checked studies, under half trace to an unresolved V gene, and the reason for the others is unknown. That table furnishes V, J and clone size, whereas the DNA furnished D and trimming. Within this sample are 250,000 to 350,000 clones, with roughly 90% of them counted one time only. The ten largest clones represent approximately 11% of the sample.

This sequence was found in a woman aged 25 to 39 with COVID-19, enrolled during active disease. What was sequenced was peripheral blood. This receptor chain uses TRBV7-8 and TRBJ2-7, with TRBD1 tentatively as D gene (5 bases match). The bases are TGTGCCAGCAGCTTCCAGGCAGGGCCGTCCTACGAGCAGTACTTC. Its translation reads: CASSFQAGPSYEQYF.